This TCR beta chain was sequenced during a study of blood T cells in healthy people across ages. Study-level findings and limits: The unknown donor CMV status may have confounded expanded clonotype changes. Age brought a roughly linear fall in TCR beta diversity measured per million T cells. Estimated diversity across one million T cells was deemed an underestimate.

This clonotype was detected only once. Its matching antigen is unknown. RNA extraction gave at least 5 micrograms of total RNA per sample. From germline, CDR1 is MGHDK and CDR2 SYGVNS. Trimming removed 5 bases from V and 4 bases from J; junction bases left unmatched: 3. The CDR3 is made up of 13 amino acids. The authors ran a second PCR of about 6 to 11 cycles using a sample-barcoded 5' primer and a J-beta primer mix. TCRdb re-called the 5' RACE reads with MiXCR, one entry per CDR3 protein. The sample contains roughly 730,000 distinct CDR3 sequences, 45% to 70% of which appear only once. This receptor was identified in a man in his forties in good health. The V call is TRBV25-1, the J call TRBJ1-1; 8 bases fit TRBD1. Sequenced material: blood. The CDR3, as DNA: TGTGCCAGCAGTTCCGGGACAGGCACTGAAGCTTTCTTT. Its protein product is CASSSGTGTEAFF.